One and the same sample provided the 30 T cell receptor beta chains below, sequenced in a study of T-cell memory formation after mild COVID-19. In TCRdb, the 5' RACE reads were re-called with MiXCR into one record per CDR3 protein. The table records almost 350,000 distinct CDR3 sequences, 20% to 25% of them present only once. What was sequenced was PBMCs or a T cell subset sorted from them (not recorded which). These receptor sequences come from a man between 18 and 35 years old who had mild COVID-19 (a few samples of this study predate the infection). Cell type and time point are not known.

As for this clonotype: The junction departs from the called germline gene at one end, perhaps through a read error. The chain employs TRBV7-3 and TRBJ1-1; the match to TRBD1 covers 7 bases. The CDR3 covers 14 residues. CDR1 and CDR2 (germline): SGHTA, FQGTGA. The CDR3 spells CASSAQGGGTEDFF. CDR3 in DNA: TGTGCCAGCAGCGCCCAGGGGGGAGGGACTGAAGATTTCTTT. Using reference TRBV7-3 and TRBJ1-1 for the parts outside the CDR3, the full variable domain is GAGVSQTPSNKVTEKGKYVELRCDPISGHTALYWYRQSLGQGPEFLIYFQGTGAADDSGLPNDRFFAVRPEGSVSTLKIQRTERGDSAVYLCASSAQGGGTEDFFGQGTRLTVV.

J is TRBJ1-1 and V is TRBV5-1; maybe TRBD1 (6 bases). V lost 0 bases to trimming and J lost 5 bases, with 14 bases between them. CDR1 SGHRS and CDR2 YFSETQ come from the germline V gene. CDR3 length: 15 amino acids. CDR3 sequence reads: CASSLVGGFGTEAFF. Written as DNA, the CDR3 is TGCGCCAGCAGCTTGGTCGGGGGCTTTGGAACTGAAGCTTTCTTT.

The rearrangement joins TRBV6-1 to TRBJ1-2, with TRBD1 as a possible D gene (6 bases). Trimming cost V 6 bases and J 4 bases, with 15 bases left between them. The CDR3 is 14 amino acids. Looked up from germline, CDR1 is MNHNS and CDR2 is SASEGT. The CDR3: CASSRNRESYGYTF. In DNA, the CDR3 is TGTGCCAGCAGCCGAAACAGGGAAAGCTATGGCTACACCTTC.

This clonotype has more than one count but fewer than ten. The chain joins TRBV20-1 to TRBJ2-7, with 10 positions matching TRBD2. With V trimmed by 6 bases and J by 5 bases, 7 bases remained unmatched. This CDR3 has 13 residues. Germline V CDR1 and CDR2: DFQATT, SNEGSKA (reference sequence). In nucleotides, the CDR3 is TGCAGTGCGTCGCTAGCGGGGGTACACGAGCAGTACTTC. The encoded protein is CSASLAGVHEQYF.

This clonotype occurred a few times. V gene TRBV9 combines with J gene TRBJ2-1; TRBD2 aligns across 14 bases. The junction had 12 bases not matched to a gene; V was cut back by 3 bases and J by 10 bases. This CDR3 has 17 residues. Germline lookup yields CDR1 SGDLS and CDR2 YYNGEE. CDR3 sequence: CASSATSTSGGDPEQFF. For the CDR3, the DNA is TGTGCCAGCAGCGCTACCTCGACTAGCGGGGGGGACCCCGAGCAGTTCTTC.

The chain combines TRBV7-9 with TRBJ1-2, with TRBD1 identical over 8 bases. The CDR3 totals 12 residues. With V trimmed by 6 bases and J by 7 bases, 4 bases remained unmatched. Germline V gene lookup returns CDR1 SEHNR and CDR2 FQNEAQ (reference sequence). This chain's CDR3 is CASRKDRGGYTF. In DNA, the CDR3 is TGTGCCAGCAGAAAAGACAGGGGTGGCTACACCTTC.

The CDR3 loop reads CASSQLAGEETQYF. The DNA of the CDR3 is TGCGCCAGCAGCCAACTGGCGGGAGAAGAGACCCAGTACTTC. The V and J genes are TRBV4-1 and TRBJ2-5, with 7 positions matching TRBD2. Trimming cost V 2 bases and J 3 bases; bases outside gene matches: 3. CDR3 length equals 14 residues. Germline loops: CDR1 MGHRA, CDR2 YSYEKL.

The chain has TRBV27 and TRBJ1-2; no clear D. Trimming pared 6 bases from V and 6 bases from J, leaving 17 bases between. The V gene's germline CDR1 is MNHEY and CDR2 SMNVEV (reference sequence). CDR3 size: 14 residues. CDR3 sequence reads: CASSSKSRSDGYTF. The CDR3 DNA follows: TGTGCCAGCAGCTCAAAATCCCGGTCGGATGGCTACACCTTC.

The V call is TRBV2, the J call TRBJ1-1; D is uncertain. Germline-derived CDR1 and CDR2 are SNHLY and FYNNEI. The CDR3 is made up of 12 amino acids. Deletions cut 6 bases from V and 7 bases from J, with 12 bases between. In DNA form, the CDR3 reads TGTGCCAGCAGCGATGAGGGCCTTGAAGCTTTCTTT. Amino acids: CASSDEGLEAFF.

This clonotype showed up just once. The rearrangement links TRBV12-3 or TRBV12-4 to TRBJ1-5, with D unclear. The V end was cut by 3 bases, the J end by 3 bases, with 9 bases between. This CDR3 comprises 14 residues. CDR3 region: CASSFKDLNQPQHF. CDR3 DNA: TGTGCCAGCAGTTTCAAGGACCTCAATCAGCCCCAGCATTTT.

J is TRBJ2-3 and V is TRBV12-3 or TRBV12-4; 12 bases are shared with TRBD1. This CDR3 region has 15 residues. J lost 5 bases, V lost 5 bases, and 5 bases had no gene match. CDR3 protein: CASSRDRGRLDTQYF. Here the CDR3 DNA reads TGTGCCAGCAGTCGGGACAGGGGGCGATTAGATACGCAGTATTTT.

This chain connects TRBV24-1 to TRBJ2-6; no definite D call. The CDR3 has 14 residues. Germline CDR1 is KGHDR and CDR2 is SFDVKD. The V and J ends lost 4 bases and 1 base respectively, with 4 bases between them. Here the CDR3 reads CATSESSGANVLTF. CDR3 nucleotides: TGTGCCACCAGTGAATCTTCTGGGGCCAACGTCCTGACTTTC.

V and J are TRBV5-6 and TRBJ2-1, with D tentatively TRBD2 (6 bases). Germline assignment: CDR1 SGHDT and CDR2 YYEEEE. Trimming shortened V by 0 bases and J by 3 bases, and 10 bases separated the two germline ends. The CDR3 is made up of 15 amino acids. The CDR3 here is CASSLVGTDYNEQFF. The CDR3 bases are TGTGCCAGCAGCTTGGTGGGGACTGACTACAATGAGCAGTTCTTC.

The chain recombines TRBV9 with TRBJ1-1; 8 positions match TRBD1. The CDR3 has 14 amino acids. CDR1 and CDR2 (germline): SGDLS, YYNGEE. Trimming removed 0 bases from V and 6 bases from J; junction bases left unmatched: 4. CDR3: CASSVVPGGSEAFF. The CDR3 DNA reads TGTGCCAGCAGCGTAGTGCCAGGGGGCTCTGAAGCTTTCTTT.

This clonotype was seen at least ten times. Here the CDR3 reads CASSQEKAGRRYF. The CDR3 nucleotides are TGCGCCAGCAGCCAAGAAAAAGCGGGGAGGCGGTACTTC. V and J are TRBV4-3 and TRBJ2-4; 7 bases are shared with TRBD2. Germline CDR1 LGHNA, CDR2 YSLEER. Trimming at V came to 0 bases and at J to 15 bases, leaving 8 bases not matched to a gene. The CDR3 covers 13 residues.

This clonotype has only a few counts. V is TRBV20-1 and J is TRBJ1-3, with D unresolved. Germline CDR1 DFQATT, CDR2 SNEGSKA (reference sequence). CDR3 size: 13 residues. Trimming took off 6 bases at V and 4 bases at J, with 13 bases between the two ends. DNA of the CDR3: TGCAGTGCCCTACAGCTAACGGGAAACACCATATATTTT. It translates to CSALQLTGNTIYF.

This clonotype was observed a handful of times. The rearrangement links TRBV6-2 or TRBV6-3 to TRBJ2-7; D uncertain. The CDR3 spans 13 residues. Trimming pared 2 bases from V and 2 bases from J, leaving 7 bases between. Germline V gives CDR1 MNHEY, CDR2 SVGEGT. The CDR3 is CASSYSRAYEQYV. The CDR3 bases are TGTGCCAGCAGTTACAGCCGGGCCTACGAGCAGTACGTC.

This clonotype was detected only a few times. V is TRBV11-2 and J is TRBJ2-3; 13 positions agree with TRBD2. V was pared by 5 bases and J by 2 bases, with 7 bases of the junction left unmatched. The CDR3 is 17 amino acids. The germline gives CDR1 SGHAT, CDR2 FQNNGV. The CDR3 sequence: CASSRHGTSGITDTQYF. CDR3 in DNA: TGTGCCAGCAGCCGGCATGGGACTAGCGGGATCACAGATACGCAGTATTTT.

A few counts support this clonotype. The chain recombines TRBV5-1 with TRBJ2-1; 8 bases are shared with TRBD2. The CDR3 is 14 residues long. CDR1 is SGHRS, CDR2 YFSETQ, per germline. Trimming at V came to 3 bases and at J to 3 bases, leaving 2 bases not matched to a gene. CDR3 amino acids: CASSSGLDYNEQFF. CDR3 coding DNA: TGCGCCAGCAGCTCGGGACTAGACTACAATGAGCAGTTCTTC. The entire variable domain, with the rest obtained from reference TRBV5-1 and TRBJ2-1, is as follows: KAGVTQTPRYLIKTRGQQVTLSCSPISGHRSVSWYQQTPGQGLQFLFEYFSETQRNKGNFPGRFSGRQFSNSRSEMNVSTLELGDSALYLCASSSGLDYNEQFFGPGTRLTVL.

The chain couples TRBV6-5 to TRBJ2-3, with D possibly being TRBD1 or TRBD2 (6 bases each). Germline V gene lookup returns CDR1 MNHEY and CDR2 SVGAGI. V was shortened by 0 bases and J by 4 bases, with 14 bases between the two germline ends. The CDR3 is made up of 16 amino acids. CDR3 in amino acids: CASSYSIPGAPDTQYF. DNA for the CDR3: TGTGCCAGCAGTTACTCGATACCGGGGGCCCCAGATACGCAGTATTTT.

This clonotype appeared a few times. The rearrangement joins TRBV5-1 to TRBJ2-5, with 7 positions matching TRBD1. V dropped 4 bases and J dropped 7; count of bases not matched to a gene: 10. There are 14 residues in the CDR3. Germline lookup yields CDR1 SGHRS and CDR2 YFSETQ. CDR3 in DNA: TGCGCCAGCAGCCATGACAGGGCTAGGGGGACCCAGTACTTC. Protein: CASSHDRARGTQYF.

The rearrangement links TRBV7-2 to TRBJ1-5; D remains unclear. The length of the CDR3 is 13 residues. Trimming removed 3 bases at V and 5 bases at J, with 8 bases between. The germline CDR1 and CDR2 sequences are SGHTA and FQGNSA. The CDR3 region is CASSLGSYQPQHF. CDR3 in DNA: TGTGCCAGCAGCTTGGGGAGTTATCAGCCCCAGCATTTT.

This chain uses TRBV9 with TRBJ2-2; D gene uncertain. The CDR3 contains 16 residues. CDR1 and CDR2 (germline): SGDLS, YYNGEE. V lost 7 bases and J 0 bases, leaving 16 bases between the germline ends. CDR3 in amino acids: CASGFLRQSNTGELFF. For the CDR3, the DNA is TGTGCCAGCGGTTTTCTGCGGCAATCGAACACCGGGGAGCTGTTTTTT.

This clonotype was detected only a few times. The V gene is TRBV6-5, the J gene TRBJ1-5; possible D gene TRBD1, 6 bases. The V and J ends lost 5 bases and 6 bases respectively, with 11 bases between them. In germline, CDR1 is MNHEY, CDR2 SVGAGI. CDR3 length: 13 residues. Written as DNA, the CDR3 is TGTGCCAGCAGTACAGGGAACGCTCAGCCCCAGCATTTT. Amino acids: CASSTGNAQPQHF.

In its sample, this clonotype was seen a few times. The CDR3 DNA sequence: TGTGCCAGCAGACCGCACCCTCGGGGGCTCCCTAACTATGGCTACACCTTC. This encodes CASRPHPRGLPNYGYTF. This sequence joins TRBV12-3 or TRBV12-4 and TRBJ1-2; D is possibly TRBD1 (6 bases). The CDR3 spans 17 residues. V dropped 6 bases and J dropped 0 bases, with 20 bases sitting between them.

This clonotype was detected ten times or more. V gene TRBV6-2 or TRBV6-3 combines with J gene TRBJ1-5; D is undetermined. The CDR3 is 13 amino acids. CDR1 is MNHEY and CDR2 is SVGEGT in the germline V gene. Trimming removed 8 bases at V and 6 bases at J, with 14 bases between. DNA of the CDR3: TGTGCCAGCTTCCCCCTCCGGAGTCAGCCCCAGCATTTT. It is translated as CASFPLRSQPQHF.

To note about this clonotype: The junction departs from the called germline gene at one end, perhaps through a read error. The chain has TRBV11-2 and TRBJ1-2; D not certain. The CDR3 consists of 14 residues. The germline CDR1 and CDR2 sequences are SGHAT and FQNNGV. In DNA form, the CDR3 reads TGTGCCAGCAGCCTAGATGGCACAGATTATGGCTACACCTTC. Amino acids: CASSLDGTDYGYTF.

This clonotype appeared once. V and J are TRBV7-3 and TRBJ2-3, with a weak D call TRBD1 (6 bases). The germline gives CDR1 SGHTA, CDR2 FQGTGA. Trimming took off 0 bases at V and 2 bases at J, with 9 bases between the two ends. The CDR3 contains 15 residues. The CDR3 protein is CASSLTGAATDTQYF. In DNA, the CDR3 is TGTGCCAGCAGCTTAACGGGGGCTGCCACAGATACGCAGTATTTT.

This clonotype was detected only a few times. The CDR3 protein is CASSRVGTGTQPGELFF. DNA for the CDR3: TGTGCCAGCAGTCGTGTCGGGACAGGGACCCAGCCCGGGGAGCTGTTTTTT. The chain recombines TRBV6-2 or TRBV6-3 with TRBJ2-2, with TRBD1 identical over 9 bases. V shed 5 bases and J 6 bases; nucleotides not matched to a gene: 13. The CDR3 sequence is 17 residues long. Germline-derived CDR1 and CDR2 are MNHEY and SVGEGT.

This clonotype was seen only a few times. This chain links TRBV12-3 or TRBV12-4 with TRBJ2-3; D perhaps matches TRBD1 (5 bases). V was trimmed by 4 bases and J by 0 bases, leaving 11 bases between them. This CDR3 is 15 amino acids long. As DNA, the CDR3 is TGTGCCAGCAGTTCCTTGGCAGGGAGCACAGATACGCAGTATTTT. This gives the protein CASSSLAGSTDTQYF.